This T cell receptor (beta chain) was sequenced in a study of T cell responses to AZD1222 COVID-19 vaccine. As for the study in general: Both about-4-week and about-12-week second-dose recipients were combined. Study-wide findings and caveats: Compared with day 0, the breadth and depth of the Spike-specific TCR repertoire rose significantly after two doses of AZD1222.

With respect to this clone: As yet, its antigen is unknown.

Assay: immunoSEQ multiplex PCR; the TCRdb copy retains only in-frame clones and omits some. The data contain 150,000 to 200,000 clones, roughly 88% of them seen just once; the ten biggest clones take up 0.95% to 1%. This CDR3 spans 17 amino acids. The germline V gene encodes CDR1 SGHVS and CDR2 FQNEAQ. J gave up 2 bases and V 4 bases, and 7 bases lay outside the gene matches. The rearrangement joins TRBV7-8 to TRBJ2-1; 11 bases match TRBD2. This clonotype originated in an adult in good health. The sequencing here drew on peripheral blood, taken on day 0 of AZD1222 vaccination. CDR3 loop: CASSSHLAGGPYNEQFF. In DNA form, the CDR3 reads TGTGCCAGCAGCTCACACTTAGCGGGAGGGCCCTACAATGAGCAGTTCTTC.